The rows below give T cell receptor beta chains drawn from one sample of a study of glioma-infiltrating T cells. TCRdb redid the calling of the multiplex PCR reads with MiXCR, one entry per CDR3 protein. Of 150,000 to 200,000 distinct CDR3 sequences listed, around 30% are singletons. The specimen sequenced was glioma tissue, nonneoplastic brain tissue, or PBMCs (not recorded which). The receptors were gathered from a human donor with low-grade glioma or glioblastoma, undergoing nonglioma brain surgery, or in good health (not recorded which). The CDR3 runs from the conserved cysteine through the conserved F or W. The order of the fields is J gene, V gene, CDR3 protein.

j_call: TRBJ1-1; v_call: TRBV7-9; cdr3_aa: CASSLRGESNTEAFF
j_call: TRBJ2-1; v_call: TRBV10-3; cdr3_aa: CATQTGLDDNEQFF
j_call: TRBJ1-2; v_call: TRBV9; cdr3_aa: CASSVGDIQRHGYTF
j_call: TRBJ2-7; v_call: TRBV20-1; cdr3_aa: CSADGLAGARYEQYF
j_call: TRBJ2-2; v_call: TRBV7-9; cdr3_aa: CASSQALGLGSGELFF
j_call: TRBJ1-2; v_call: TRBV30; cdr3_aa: CAWRPWGENYGYTF
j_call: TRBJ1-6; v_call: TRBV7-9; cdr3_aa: CASSPLGQPEGSPLHF
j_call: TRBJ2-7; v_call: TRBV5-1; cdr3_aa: CASSLAGSYGEQYF
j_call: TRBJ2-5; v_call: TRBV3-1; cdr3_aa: CASSQKRAQGTQYF
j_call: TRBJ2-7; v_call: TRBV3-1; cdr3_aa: CASSLSLAGGSEQYF
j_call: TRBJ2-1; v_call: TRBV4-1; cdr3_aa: CASSQLLAGSYNEQFF
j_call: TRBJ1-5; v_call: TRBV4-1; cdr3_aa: CASSQDRGGSVWPKHF
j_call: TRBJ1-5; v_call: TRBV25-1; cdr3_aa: CASSESIGEGQPQHF
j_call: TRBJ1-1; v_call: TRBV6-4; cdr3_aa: CASSAEGGNTEAFF
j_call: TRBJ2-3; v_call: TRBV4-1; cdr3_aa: CASSQGPGTRGSLGTDTQYF
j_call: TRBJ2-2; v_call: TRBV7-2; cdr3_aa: CASSITTVTGELFF
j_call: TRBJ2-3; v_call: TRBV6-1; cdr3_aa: CASRGPPSDTQYF
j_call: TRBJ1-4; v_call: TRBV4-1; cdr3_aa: CASSQLGHLLFF
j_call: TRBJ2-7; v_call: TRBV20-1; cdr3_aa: CSARVAGLSYEQYF
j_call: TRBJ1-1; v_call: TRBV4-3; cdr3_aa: CASSQDLNTGRVTEAFF
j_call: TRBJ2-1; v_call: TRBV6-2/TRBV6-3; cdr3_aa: CASRPVGGERAEQFF
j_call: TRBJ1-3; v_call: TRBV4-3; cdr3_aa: CASSQDRLTSGNTIYF
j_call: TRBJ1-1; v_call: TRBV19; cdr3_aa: CASSILSNMNTEAFF
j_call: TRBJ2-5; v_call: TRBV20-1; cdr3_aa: CSARDLGSPAETQYF
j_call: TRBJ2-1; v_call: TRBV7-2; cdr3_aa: CASSLARIHKQFF
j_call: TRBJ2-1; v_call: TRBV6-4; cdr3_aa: CASKPMTGSNEQFF
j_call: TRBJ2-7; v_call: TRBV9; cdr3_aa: CASSRYGGGQGEQYF
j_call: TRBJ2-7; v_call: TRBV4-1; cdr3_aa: CASSKVLRGQGTYEQYF
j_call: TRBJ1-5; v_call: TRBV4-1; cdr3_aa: CASSQDSGLGNQPQHF
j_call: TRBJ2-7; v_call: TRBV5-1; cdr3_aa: CASSSGLSLDLFSEQYF
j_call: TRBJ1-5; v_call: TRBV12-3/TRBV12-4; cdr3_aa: CASSLGAGQQPQHF
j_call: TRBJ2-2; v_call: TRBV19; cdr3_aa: CASSMISSGTVNTGELFF
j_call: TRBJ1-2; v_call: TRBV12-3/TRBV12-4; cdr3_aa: CASSLVAGNYGYTF
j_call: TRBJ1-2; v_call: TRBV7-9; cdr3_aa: CASSLGAGEPYGYTF
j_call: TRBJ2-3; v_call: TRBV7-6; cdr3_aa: CASSLPGTDTQYF
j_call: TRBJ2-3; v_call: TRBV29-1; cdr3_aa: CSVMRTSGSTDTQYF
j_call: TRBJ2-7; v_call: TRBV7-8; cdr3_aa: CASSLALAASYEQYF
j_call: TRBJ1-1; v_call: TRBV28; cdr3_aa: CASSPFGRLGAFF
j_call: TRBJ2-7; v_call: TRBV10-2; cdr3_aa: CASSESRRGDEQYF
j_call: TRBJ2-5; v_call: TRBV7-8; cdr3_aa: CASSTDRGRETQYF
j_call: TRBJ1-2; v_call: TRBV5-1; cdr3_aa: CASQSGQATIGYTF